This TCR beta chain was recovered during a study of T cell changes during pregnancy in multiple sclerosis. Trimming removed 3 bases at V and 8 bases at J, with 13 bases between. The CDR3 runs to 14 residues. Germline loops: CDR1 KGHSH, CDR2 LQKENI. Profiled with immunoSEQ multiplex PCR; TCRdb holds only in-frame clones, not every one. The table has under 35,000 clones, around 90% seen once. The input for sequencing was CD4+ T cells from peripheral blood mononuclear cells, taken in the third trimester of pregnancy. The receptor's source is a female donor in good health, enrolled as a control in a pregnancy study. The V and J genes are TRBV18 and TRBJ1-4; TRBD1 might be the D (6 bases). This CDR3 reads CASSPPPGGEKLFF. The CDR3 DNA reads TGTGCCAGCTCACCGCCCCCGGGGGGCGAAAAACTGTTTTTT.